What follows are 2 T cell receptor gamma chains derived from one specimen sequenced in a study of Vδ1+ human thymocytes (dated by TCRdb to 2016 to 2019). These receptors have no known antigen. The run used an Illumina MiSeq. RNA was isolated using the RNeasy mini kit, and reverse transcription was performed with Superscript III. Multiplex PCR was used to generate CDR3 amplicons, with pooled V-gene forward primers and a constant-region reverse primer carrying Illumina adaptor overhangs. TCRdb reanalyzed the public reads with the CATT caller, and identical DNA sequences were merged afterwards. In all, the sample holds 36,000 or so gamma-chain clones, and around 20% of those were seen once. About 2% of the sample lies in the top ten. The investigation overall reported the following: The thymic TRG and TRD repertoires appeared highly polyclonal, with Gaussian CDR3 length distributions, in contrast to the oligoclonal repertoires of peripheral blood.

The sequenced material came from Vdelta1+ gamma-delta thymocytes from the thymus. Interpreted using the paper, the cell subset or site label stands for: FACS-sorted CD3+ TCRalphabeta- TCRVdelta1+ TCRVdelta2- thymocytes. The receptors originated from a girl under two years old who had congenital heart surgery.

A word on this clone: A much more abundant neighbour one base away suggests this may be a read error. The chain uses TRGV9 and TRGJ1 or TRGJ2. The CDR3 has 14 amino acids. Germline lookup yields CDR1 GITISATS and CDR2 ISYDGTV (reference sequence). With 2 bases clipped from V and 0 bases from J, the junction kept 4 bases outside the gene matches. The CDR3 protein is CALWEDQNYYKKLF. The CDR3 DNA reads as TGTGCCTTGTGGGAGGACCAGAATTATTATAAGAAACTCTTT.

The V and J genes are TRGV5 and TRGJ1 or TRGJ2. The J segment lost 6 bases and the V segment lost 3 bases, leaving 11 bases of the junction unmatched. This CDR3 has 14 amino acids. Germline V gene data show CDR1 as VINAFY and CDR2 as YDVSNSKD. The CDR3 region is CATWDGPRVYKKLF. CDR3 DNA sequence: TGTGCCACCTGGGACGGCCCGAGGGTTTATAAGAAACTCTTT.